These T cell receptor beta chains were read from a single sample in a study of T cell responses to AZD1222 COVID-19 vaccine. Repertoires were generated with immunoSEQ multiplex PCR, while TCRdb's copy carries only in-frame clones and drops some. Found here are about 93,000 clones, 80% to 90% of them singletons; the top ten hold around 17%. Source: peripheral blood, taken on day 0 of AZD1222 vaccination. The receptor source for this set is an adult in good health. The CDR3 runs from the conserved cysteine through the conserved F or W. A D gene is named only where the DNA matches it firmly. Rows give clone size only sometimes, using once, few, many, or a class for an expanded clone.

clone_size j_call cdr3_length d_call v_call cdr3_aa cdr3_nt
. TRBJ2-1 15 . TRBV5-4 CASTSVGGGNNEQFF TGTGCCAGCACCTCTGTCGGAGGGGGGAACAATGAGCAGTTCTTC
. TRBJ1-2 15 . TRBV2 CATSNSLQGLYGYTF TGTGCCACCTCTAACTCCCTCCAAGGCCTCTATGGCTACACCTTC
. TRBJ2-7 14 . TRBV3-1/TRBV3-2 CASSQDLASYEQYF TGTGCCAGCAGCCAAGATCTAGCATCCTACGAGCAGTACTTC
. TRBJ2-7 14 . TRBV19 CASMGRGDRYEQYF TGTGCCAGTATGGGGCGCGGGGACCGCTACGAGCAGTACTTC
. TRBJ1-2 11 . TRBV12-3/TRBV12-4 CASSSARVSTF TGTGCCAGCAGTTCCGCGCGTGTTTCCACCTTC
. TRBJ2-3 14 . TRBV24-1 CATSEPRGADTQYF TGTGCCACCAGTGAGCCAAGGGGCGCAGATACGCAGTATTTT
. TRBJ1-3 15 . TRBV6-5 CASSWGADRGNTIYF TGTGCCAGCAGTTGGGGTGCAGACCGCGGAAACACCATATATTTT
few TRBJ2-6 17 . TRBV14 CASSQVFGGSGANVLTF TGTGCCAGCAGCCAAGTCTTCGGGGGCTCTGGGGCCAACGTCCTGACTTTC
few TRBJ1-5 13 . TRBV28 CASSRDSNQPQHF TGTGCCAGCAGTCGGGACAGCAATCAGCCCCAGCATTTT
. TRBJ1-6 17 TRBD1 TRBV27 CASSLYPSGGGGSPLHF TGTGCCAGCAGTTTATACCCCTCGGGAGGGGGCGGTTCACCCCTCCACTTT
. TRBJ2-7 13 . TRBV7-8 CASSFGEVYEQYF TGTGCCAGCAGTTTCGGGGAGGTCTACGAGCAGTACTTC
. TRBJ1-4 15 . TRBV28 CASSLAGATNEKLFF TGTGCCAGCAGTTTAGCAGGTGCAACTAATGAAAAACTGTTTTTT
. TRBJ2-6 19 TRBD1 TRBV28 CASTQLRGRLLRGANVLTF TGTGCCAGCACCCAGCTAAGGGGGCGCTTACTGAGAGGGGCCAACGTCCTGACTTTC
. TRBJ2-5 13 . TRBV5-1 CASSLAGLKTQYF TGCGCCAGCAGCTTGGCAGGGTTGAAGACCCAGTACTTC
. TRBJ1-5 17 . TRBV11-2 CASSPGGAGVGNQPQHF TGTGCCAGCAGCCCCGGAGGGGCAGGGGTGGGCAATCAGCCCCAGCATTTT
few TRBJ2-7 14 TRBD2 TRBV18 CASSQSSGSYEQYF TGTGCCAGCTCACAGTCTAGCGGGAGCTACGAGCAGTACTTC
many TRBJ1-1 13 . TRBV27 CASSLWKNTEAFF TGTGCCAGCAGTTTATGGAAGAACACTGAAGCTTTCTTT
. TRBJ1-5 14 . TRBV7-9 CASSTTGFNQPQHF TGTGCCAGCAGCACAACAGGTTTTAATCAGCCCCAGCATTTT
. TRBJ2-1 14 . TRBV7-2 CASTPVRDRSEQFF TGTGCCAGCACCCCTGTTCGTGATCGCAGTGAGCAGTTCTTC
. TRBJ2-1 15 . TRBV13 CASSLMIAQDNEQFF TGTGCCAGCAGCTTAATGATAGCGCAAGACAATGAGCAGTTCTTC
. TRBJ1-4 16 . TRBV6-4 CASSDLHRATNEKLFF TGTGCCAGCAGTGACCTCCACAGGGCAACTAATGAAAAACTGTTTTTT
. TRBJ2-7 11 . TRBV7-9 CASSHSYEQYF TGTGCCAGCAGTCACTCCTACGAGCAGTACTTC
once TRBJ1-3 14 . TRBV5-6 CASSFVTPGNTIYF TGTGCCAGCAGCTTTGTGACACCGGGAAACACCATATATTTT
once TRBJ2-5 15 . TRBV29-1 CSVEVWVHQGGTQYF TGCAGCGTTGAAGTTTGGGTCCATCAGGGGGGGACCCAGTACTTC
. TRBJ1-1 14 . TRBV6-5 CASSNGHFTTEAFF TGTGCCAGCAGCAATGGACACTTCACCACTGAAGCTTTCTTT
. TRBJ1-5 16 TRBD1 TRBV2 CASRGAVRGRNQPQHF TGTGCCAGCAGGGGGGCAGTCAGGGGGCGCAATCAGCCCCAGCATTTT
. TRBJ2-1 11 . TRBV29-1 CSVQKNNEQFF TGCAGCGTTCAGAAAAACAATGAGCAGTTCTTC
. TRBJ2-7 18 TRBD2 TRBV3-1/TRBV3-2 CASSRGLAGAFLGYEQYF TGTGCCAGCAGCCGAGGACTAGCGGGAGCTTTCCTCGGCTACGAGCAGTACTTC
. TRBJ1-2 13 . TRBV5-1 CASSSGGGYGYTF TGCGCCAGCAGCTCGGGCGGGGGGTATGGCTACACCTTC
. TRBJ2-7 15 TRBD2 TRBV2 CASSDPTSGTYEQYF TGTGCCAGCAGCGACCCGACTAGCGGGACTTACGAGCAGTACTTC
. TRBJ2-7 13 . TRBV2 CASSLSGTHEQYF TGTGCCAGCAGTCTCTCCGGGACCCACGAGCAGTACTTC
. TRBJ2-7 14 TRBD1 TRBV18 CASSETGTVHEQYF TGTGCCAGCTCAGAGACCGGGACAGTCCACGAGCAGTACTTC